The 14 T cell receptor beta chains presented below share a single source sample, sequenced in a study of blood T cell repertoires in COVID-19. The repertoire was sequenced with immunoSEQ multiplex PCR; TCRdb's copy has only in-frame clones and lacks some. Of 260,000 or so clones in the sample, about four fifths were seen once. Sequencing input: PBMCs or T cells enriched from blood (not recorded which). The receptors originated from a woman in her thirties or forties who had been exposed to COVID-19.

The V call is TRBV6-5, the J call TRBJ2-7; D is unresolved. This CDR3 has 12 amino acids. Germline assignment: CDR1 MNHEY and CDR2 SVGAGI. The V gene lost 6 bases and the J gene lost 4 bases, with 10 bases spanning the gap. The DNA for the CDR3 is TGTGCCAGCAGATCCTACCTGTACGAGCAGTACTTC. Translating it yields CASRSYLYEQYF.

V is TRBV5-3 and J is TRBJ1-2; 7 bases fit TRBD1. TRBV5-3 is an open reading frame whose function is uncertain. After removal of 2 bases from V and 8 bases from J, the junction contained 18 bases not matched to a gene. CDR3 length: 17 amino acids. As DNA, the CDR3 is TGTGCCAGAAGCTTCATTAAAGTAGAAGACAGGGCGAGAGGCTACACCTTC. It specifies CARSFIKVEDRARGYTF.

The chain links TRBV6-2 or TRBV6-3 to TRBJ1-6; perhaps TRBD1 as D (6 bases). CDR3 size: 14 residues. The germline CDR1 and CDR2 sequences are MNHEY and SVGEGT. Trimming left V 2 bases short and J 7 bases short, with 9 bases between. The CDR3 nucleotides read TGTGCCAGCAGTTACCGGACAGAGAATTCACCCCTCCACTTT. As protein: CASSYRTENSPLHF.

Details on this clone: This sample also contains other DNA sequences that code for the same CDR3. J is TRBJ1-1 and V is TRBV7-8; 7 nucleotides align to TRBD1. This CDR3 has 14 amino acids. The V gene's germline CDR1 is SGHVS and CDR2 FQNEAQ. The V segment lost 5 bases and the J segment 0 bases; nucleotides outside the gene matches: 3. The CDR3 sequence: CASSPGQLNTEAFF. The CDR3 DNA reads TGTGCCAGCAGCCCGGGACAGCTGAACACTGAAGCTTTCTTT.

This chain links TRBV11-2 with TRBJ2-3; no clear D gene. The CDR3 contains 11 residues. The germline CDR1 and CDR2 sequences are SGHAT and FQNNGV. Between the trimmed V and J ends, which lost 5 bases and 5 bases, there was a span of 5 bases. This CDR3 is CASSPIDTQYF. In DNA, the CDR3 is TGTGCCAGCAGCCCTATAGATACGCAGTATTTT. Drawing the rest from reference TRBV11-2 and TRBJ2-3, the complete variable domain is EAGVAQSPRYKIIEKRQSVAFWCNPISGHATLYWYQQILGQGPKLLIQFQNNGVVDDSQLPKDRFSAERLKGVDSTLKIQPAKLEDSAVYLCASSPIDTQYFGPGTRLTVL.

The V and J genes are TRBV19 and TRBJ1-1; 7 bases line up with TRBD1. Losses at the gene ends were 6 bases for V and 8 bases for J; bases not matched to a gene: 9. The CDR3 length is 13 residues. Germline V CDR1 and CDR2: LNHDA, SQIVND (reference sequence). The CDR3 protein is CASSRDRMGEAFF. The CDR3 nucleotides read TGTGCCAGTAGCCGGGACAGAATGGGAGAAGCTTTCTTT. Variable domain in full (rest from reference TRBV19 and TRBJ1-1): DGGITQSPKYLFRKEGQNVTLSCEQNLNHDAMYWYRQDPGQGLRLIYYSQIVNDFQKGDIAEGYSVSREKKESFPLTVTSAQKNPTAFYLCASSRDRMGEAFFGQGTRLTVV.

This chain uses TRBV7-2 with TRBJ2-7; TRBD1 aligns across 7 bases. V lost 1 base to trimming and J lost 0 bases; unmatched junction nucleotides: 3. The germline CDR1 and CDR2 sequences are SGHTA and FQGNSA. This CDR3 comprises 15 residues. The CDR3 reads CASSLEDRSSYEQYF. The CDR3 region has the DNA TGTGCCAGCAGCTTAGAGGACAGGAGCTCCTACGAGCAGTACTTC.

This clone was seen a handful of times. This chain uses TRBV5-6 with TRBJ1-2; possible D gene TRBD1, 5 bases. Germline V gives CDR1 SGHDT, CDR2 YYEEEE. Trimming took 7 bases from V and 4 from J, leaving 11 bases between them. This CDR3 comprises 12 residues. CDR3 DNA sequence: TGTGCCAGCTTATACCAGGGCTATGGCTACACCTTC. It specifies CASLYQGYGYTF. Based on the CDR3 plus reference TRBV5-6 and TRBJ1-2, the full variable domain is DAGVTQSPTHLIKTRGQQVTLRCSPKSGHDTVSWYQQALGQGPQFIFQYYEEEERQRGNFPDRFSGHQFPNYSSELNVNALLLGDSALYLCASLYQGYGYTFGSGTRLTVV.

The rearrangement uses TRBV6-4 and TRBJ1-2; D remains ambiguous. The CDR3 covers 12 residues. Germline V lookup: CDR1 MRHNA, CDR2 SNTAGT. V was clipped by 1 base and J by 7 bases, with 7 bases between them. CDR3 sequence: CASSDFVGGYTF. The CDR3 DNA is TGTGCCAGCAGTGACTTTGTCGGTGGCTACACCTTC.

This clone was observed a handful of times. The V and J genes are TRBV11-2 and TRBJ2-1; the match to TRBD2 covers 8 bases. The germline CDR1 and CDR2 sequences are SGHAT and FQNNGV. Trimming cost V 1 base and J 7 bases; bases outside gene matches: 3. The length of the CDR3 is 14 residues. The CDR3 reads CASSLVAGMNEQFF. The CDR3 DNA reads TGTGCCAGCAGCTTAGTAGCGGGGATGAATGAGCAGTTCTTC.

The chain has TRBV5-5 and TRBJ2-3; 9 nucleotides agree with TRBD2. From germline, CDR1 is SGHKS and CDR2 YYEKEE (reference sequence). J lost 6 bases, V lost 3 bases, and 8 bases had no gene match. The CDR3 has 15 residues. The CDR3 nucleotides are TGTGCCAGCAGCTCAAGCGGGGGGTCCGGGGATACGCAGTATTTT. Amino acid sequence: CASSSSGGSGDTQYF.

This chain joins TRBV4-2 and TRBJ1-2; maybe TRBD1 (5 bases). Germline CDR1 and CDR2: LGHNA and YNFKEQ. Deletions cut 6 bases from V and 4 bases from J, with 12 bases between. The CDR3 spans 13 residues. Here the CDR3 reads CASSSSQGYGYTF. CDR3 sequence (DNA): TGTGCCAGCAGTTCCTCGCAGGGCTATGGCTACACCTTC.

This rearrangement joins TRBV7-2 to TRBJ1-6; D is undetermined. The CDR3 runs to 13 residues. Germline CDR1 reads SGHTA; CDR2 reads FQGNSA. V was trimmed by 5 bases and J by 9 bases, leaving 11 bases between them. CDR3 DNA: TGTGCCAGCAGCACTACAAGCGGTTCACCCCTCCACTTT. It encodes CASSTTSGSPLHF. Full variable domain (missing parts from reference TRBV7-2 and TRBJ1-6): GAGVSQSPSNKVTEKGKDVELRCDPISGHTALYWYRQSLGQGLEFLIYFQGNSAPDKSGLPSDRFSAERTGGSVSTLTIQRTQQEDSAVYLCASSTTSGSPLHFGNGTRLTVT.

The V gene is TRBV9, the J gene TRBJ2-7; the D is unclear. Trimming left V 2 bases short and J 6 bases short, with 12 bases between. This CDR3 has 13 amino acids. CDR1 is SGDLS, CDR2 YYNGEE, per germline. In DNA form, the CDR3 reads TGTGCCAGCAGCGTCCAACCTGGTAGCGAGCAGTACTTC. Protein sequence: CASSVQPGSEQYF.